This record looks at one T cell receptor (beta chain) sequence and its context. Its antigen is undetermined. The data were taken from a study of CD8+ T cells in alopecia areata. As for the study in general: At a dose of 5 to 10 mg twice daily, oral tofacitinib was given to treated patients. Overall study results and limits: An increase in clonality over normal scalp was evident in lesional scalp, especially alopecia totalis/universalis.

Sequencing relied on a cDNA template that was reverse transcribed from extracted RNA. Sequenced by immunoSEQ multiplex PCR; TCRdb stores in-frame clones only, minus some. This sample has just over 150,000 clones, with around 55% found just once. With V trimmed by 2 bases and J by 4 bases, 5 bases remained unmatched. CDR1 is SGHVS and CDR2 is FNYEAQ in the germline V gene. CDR3 length: 16 amino acids. It was from alopecia areata patients that lesional scalp punch biopsies and peripheral blood were collected. Starting from PBMCs, sorting isolated CD4+ and CD8+ T cells. The sequencing used CD8+ T cells sorted from blood, collected at week 0. This clonotype was sampled from a human donor with alopecia areata. The chain joins TRBV7-6 to TRBJ2-5, with 12 bases lining up with TRBD2. The CDR3: CASSLLLAGGLETQYF. The CDR3 DNA reads TGTGCCAGCAGCTTATTACTAGCGGGGGGCTTAGAGACCCAGTACTTC.